Below are 15 T cell receptor beta chains sequenced from a single sample in a study of blood T cell repertoires in COVID-19. Generated by immunoSEQ multiplex PCR, the TCRdb table keeps only in-frame clones and is missing some. Of about 310,000 clones in the sample, around 90% were seen once. The specimen sequenced was peripheral blood. Source of these receptors: a woman aged 40 to 50 with COVID-19, enrolled during active disease.

J is TRBJ2-1 and V is TRBV29-1; D perhaps matches TRBD2 (6 bases). V was clipped by 8 bases and J by 4 bases, with 18 bases between them. This CDR3 contains 14 residues. Germline assignment: CDR1 SQVTM and CDR2 ANQGSEA. CDR3 amino acids: CSSPRAGMYNEQFF. Here the CDR3 DNA reads TGCAGCTCCCCTCGGGCGGGGATGTACAATGAGCAGTTCTTC.

The chain carries TRBV28 and TRBJ1-2; TRBD1 might be the D (6 bases). Per the germline V gene, CDR1 is MDHEN and CDR2 is SYDVKM. This CDR3 has 13 residues. Trimming shortened V by 7 bases and J by 1 base, and 10 bases separated the two germline ends. This CDR3 is CASIRTDNYGYTF. The CDR3 coding sequence is TGTGCCAGCATCAGGACAGATAACTATGGCTACACCTTC.

The chain joins TRBV19 to TRBJ2-2; the match to TRBD1 covers 8 bases. The CDR3 runs 17 residues. Germline CDR1 is LNHDA and CDR2 is SQIVND (reference sequence). Trimming at V came to 7 bases and at J to 5 bases, leaving 15 bases not matched to a gene. The CDR3 bases are TGTGCCAGTATCTCCCTCCGGACAGGGAGTAGAACCGGGGAGCTGTTTTTT. It specifies CASISLRTGSRTGELFF.

The chain combines TRBV11-2 with TRBJ1-1; 8 nucleotides line up with TRBD1. CDR3 length: 15 residues. V shed 5 bases and J 8 bases; nucleotides not matched to a gene: 13. CDR1 is SGHAT and CDR2 is FQNNGV in the germline V gene. The DNA for the CDR3 is TGTGCCAGCAGCCAGTTTGGAGCAGGGGGCGCCGAAGCTTTCTTT. Amino acid sequence: CASSQFGAGGAEAFF.

The CDR3 here is CASSELPGGGNEQFF. CDR3 in DNA: TGTGCCAGCAGTGAGTTGCCGGGAGGGGGAAATGAGCAGTTCTTC. V and J are TRBV6-4 and TRBJ2-1; TRBD2 aligns across 8 bases. This CDR3 is 15 amino acids long. Germline loops: CDR1 MRHNA, CDR2 SNTAGT. Losses at the gene ends were 3 bases for V and 7 bases for J; bases not matched to a gene: 8.

The V gene is TRBV5-4, the J gene TRBJ2-5; 11 bases are a match to TRBD2. Germline V gene data show CDR1 as SGHNT and CDR2 as YYREEE (reference sequence). The V gene end was trimmed by 5 bases and the J gene end by 4 bases; junction bases not matched to a gene: 4. The CDR3 is 14 residues long. CDR3 bases: TGTGCCAGCAGGCTAGCGGGAGGTGGAGAGACCCAGTACTTC. Translation gives CASRLAGGGETQYF.

The gene calls are TRBV7-8 and TRBJ2-7, with 9 bases fitting TRBD2. Germline CDR1 and CDR2: SGHVS and FQNEAQ. This CDR3 comprises 17 residues. Trimming took 4 bases from V and 5 from J; bases not matched to a gene: 15. DNA for the CDR3: TGTGCCAGCAGCTCCCGAATACGGGGTAGCGGGAGAAACGAGCAGTACTTC. Residues: CASSSRIRGSGRNEQYF.

The rearrangement joins TRBV24-1 to TRBJ1-5; possibly TRBD1 for D (5 bases). This CDR3 region has 15 residues. V lost 3 bases and J lost 6, with 14 bases in between. Germline CDR1 is KGHDR and CDR2 is SFDVKD. This chain's CDR3 is CATSDGTSGGQPQHF. In nucleotides, the CDR3 is TGTGCCACCAGTGATGGGACCTCCGGGGGTCAGCCCCAGCATTTT.

In its sample, this clone was seen once. This chain joins TRBV6-5 and TRBJ1-1; D is possibly TRBD1 (6 bases). Germline V CDR1 and CDR2: MNHEY, SVGAGI. The V end lost 2 bases, the J end lost 5 bases, and 9 bases lay between the germline ends. This CDR3 spans 13 amino acids. CDR3 coding DNA: TGTGCCAGCAGTTACCGGGACACTACTGAAGCTTTCTTT. It yields the protein CASSYRDTTEAFF.

This rearrangement joins TRBV28 to TRBJ2-7; 7 bases fit TRBD2. The CDR3 extends over 13 amino acids. Germline V lookup: CDR1 MDHEN, CDR2 SYDVKM. With V trimmed by 7 bases and J by 3 bases, 6 bases remained unmatched. The CDR3, as DNA: TGTGCCAGCATTTCGGGGGGAATCTACGAGCAGTACTTC. This translates into CASISGGIYEQYF.

This chain connects TRBV19 to TRBJ2-1, with D maybe TRBD2 (6 bases). The CDR3 extends over 13 amino acids. V was cut by 4 bases and J by 5 bases, with 9 bases left in between. In germline, CDR1 is LNHDA, CDR2 SQIVND (reference sequence). CDR3 sequence: CASSTQRDNEQFF. CDR3 DNA: TGTGCCAGTAGTACCCAGCGGGACAATGAGCAGTTCTTC.

This clone was seen a few times. DNA for the CDR3: TGTGCCGTCTCCAGGGGAACCACAGATACGCAGTATTTT. Protein: CAVSRGTTDTQYF. This chain uses TRBV12-3 or TRBV12-4 with TRBJ2-3, with a possible D match to TRBD1 (6 bases). This CDR3 comprises 13 residues. Trimming removed 11 bases at V and 2 bases at J, with 14 bases between.

The rearrangement links TRBV25-1 to TRBJ1-2; 7 bases are shared with TRBD1. V was pared by 6 bases and J by 8 bases, with 15 bases of the junction left unmatched. The CDR3 is 15 amino acids. Looked up from germline, CDR1 is MGHDK and CDR2 is SYGVNS. Here the CDR3 reads CASRPPPTEGAGYTF. Written as DNA, the CDR3 is TGTGCCAGCAGGCCCCCCCCCACGGAGGGGGCGGGCTACACCTTC.

The chain is built from TRBV28 and TRBJ1-6; possibly TRBD1 for D (6 bases). This CDR3 has 13 residues. V was shortened by 5 bases and J by 13 bases, with 15 bases between the two germline ends. CDR1 MDHEN and CDR2 SYDVKM come from the germline V gene. The CDR3 sequence: CASSPGQTLPLHF. DNA for the CDR3: TGTGCCAGCAGTCCCGGACAGACTCTGCCCCTCCACTTT.

The rearrangement links TRBV19 to TRBJ1-1; D not resolved. V gave up 4 bases and J gave up 5 bases, with 23 bases separating them. Per the germline V gene, CDR1 is LNHDA and CDR2 is SQIVND (reference sequence). This CDR3 region has 17 residues. The CDR3 nucleotides read TGTGCCAGTAGTACCCGAAAATCTTCGGGGAAATGGACTGAAGCTTTCTTT. Translating it yields CASSTRKSSGKWTEAFF.